A single T cell receptor beta chain is shown here with its context. Its antigen is not known. This sample was included in a study of T cell responses to AZD1222 COVID-19 vaccine. Study outcomes and limitations: Possibly, clonal diversity was underestimated; donors were largely white British and included more females. Targeting of unmutated variant regions was reportedly seen in nearly half of spike-specific TCRs.

Produced via immunoSEQ multiplex PCR; TCRdb's table is partial and in-frame only. The data show around 130,000 clones, around 90% seen once. The CDR3 runs 15 residues. The germline gives CDR1 SGHTA, CDR2 FQGNSA. Trimming shortened V by 10 bases and J by 6 bases, and 22 bases separated the two germline ends. The chain employs TRBV7-2 and TRBJ1-5; possible D gene TRBD1, 6 bases. Specimen: peripheral blood, collected 28 days after the second AZD1222 dose. This sequence was found in an adult who received the AZD1222 COVID-19 vaccine. CDR3 sequence reads: CATSLGGAGGQPQHF. The CDR3, as DNA: TGTGCCACCTCCCTCGGGGGGGCCGGCGGTCAGCCCCAGCATTTT.